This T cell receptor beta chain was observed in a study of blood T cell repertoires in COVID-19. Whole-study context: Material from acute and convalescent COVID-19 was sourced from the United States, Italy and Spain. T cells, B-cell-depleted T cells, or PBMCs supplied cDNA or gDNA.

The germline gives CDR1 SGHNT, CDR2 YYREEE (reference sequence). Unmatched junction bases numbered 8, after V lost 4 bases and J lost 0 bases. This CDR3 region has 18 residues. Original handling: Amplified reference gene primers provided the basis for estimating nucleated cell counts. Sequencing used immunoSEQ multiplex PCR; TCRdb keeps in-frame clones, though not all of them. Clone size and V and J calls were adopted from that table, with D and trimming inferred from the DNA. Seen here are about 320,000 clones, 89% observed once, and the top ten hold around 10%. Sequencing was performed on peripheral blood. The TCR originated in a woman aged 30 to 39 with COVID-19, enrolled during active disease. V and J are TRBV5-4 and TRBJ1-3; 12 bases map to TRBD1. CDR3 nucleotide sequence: TGTGCCAGCAGCGAGGGGGACAGGGGGCCGAGCTCTGGAAACACCATATATTTT. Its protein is CASSEGDRGPSSGNTIYF.